The 27 T cell receptor beta chains reported below all come from one sample, sequenced in a study of CD8 T cells in Susac syndrome. cDNA came from around 0.5 to 1 ug RNA primed by random hexamers. Via MiXCR, TCRdb re-called the immunoSEQ multiplex PCR reads, giving one row per CDR3 protein. The sample contains about 180,000 distinct CDR3 sequences, 85% to 95% of which appear only once. Input material: CD8+ T cells from PBMCs. These receptors came from a human donor with multiple sclerosis.

The V and J genes are TRBV5-1 and TRBJ2-5, with 8 bases identical to TRBD2. The germline gives CDR1 SGHRS, CDR2 YFSETQ. V was clipped by 3 bases and J by 4 bases; unmatched bases: 11. The length of the CDR3 is 16 residues. DNA of the CDR3: TGCGCCAGCAGCTGGATTCGTGCGGGGGGCATAGAGACCCAGTACTTC. This encodes CASSWIRAGGIETQYF.

V is TRBV4-1 and J is TRBJ2-5; possibly TRBD1 or TRBD2 for D (5 bases each). This CDR3 has 15 residues. Deletions cut 1 base from V and 2 bases from J, with 11 bases between. From germline, CDR1 is MGHRA and CDR2 YSYEKL. CDR3 sequence reads: CASSQGDVWQETQYF. The CDR3 DNA follows: TGCGCCAGCAGCCAAGGGGACGTTTGGCAAGAGACCCAGTACTTC.

V usage is TRBV5-6 and J usage is TRBJ2-1; D ambiguous. The V gene lost 0 bases and the J gene lost 8 bases, with 6 bases spanning the gap. CDR3 length equals 12 residues. Germline V gene lookup returns CDR1 SGHDT and CDR2 YYEEEE. The CDR3 loop reads CASSLGIDEQFF. The CDR3 bases are TGTGCCAGCAGCTTGGGGATCGATGAGCAGTTCTTC. The full variable domain, completed using reference TRBV5-6 and TRBJ2-1, is DAGVTQSPTHLIKTRGQQVTLRCSPKSGHDTVSWYQQALGQGPQFIFQYYEEEERQRGNFPDRFSGHQFPNYSSELNVNALLLGDSALYLCASSLGIDEQFFGPGTRLTVL.

This chain links TRBV7-2 with TRBJ2-7; D gene unclear. Between the trimmed V and J ends, which lost 0 bases and 7 bases, there was a span of 7 bases. The CDR3 sequence is 12 residues long. Germline loops: CDR1 SGHTA, CDR2 FQGNSA. CDR3 sequence reads: CASSLASWEQYF. CDR3 nucleotide sequence: TGTGCCAGCAGCTTAGCTAGCTGGGAGCAGTACTTC.

Written as DNA, the CDR3 is TGTGCCAGCAGTGACGGGGCCCCACAAGAGACCCAGTACTTC. It codes for CASSDGAPQETQYF. The chain carries TRBV25-1 and TRBJ2-5; D may match TRBD1 or TRBD2 (5 bases each). The CDR3 has 14 amino acids. Germline-derived CDR1 and CDR2 are MGHDK and SYGVNS. Trimming took off 3 bases at V and 2 bases at J, with 10 bases between the two ends. The entire variable domain, with the rest obtained from reference TRBV25-1 and TRBJ2-5, is as follows: EADIYQTPRYLVIGTGKKITLECSQTMGHDKMYWYQQDPGMELHLIHYSYGVNSTEKGDLSSESTVSRIRTEHFPLTLESARPSHTSQYLCASSDGAPQETQYFGPGTRLLVL.

This chain uses TRBV7-2 with TRBJ2-7, with 12 bases fitting TRBD2. Trimming removed 1 base from V and 0 bases from J; junction bases left unmatched: 4. The CDR3 has 17 residues. Germline CDR1 is SGHTA and CDR2 is FQGNSA. The CDR3 loop reads CASSLGGTSGYSYEQYF. The CDR3, as DNA: TGTGCCAGCAGCTTAGGGGGGACTAGCGGGTACTCCTACGAGCAGTACTTC. The full variable domain, with the rest looked up from reference TRBV7-2 and TRBJ2-7, is GAGVSQSPSNKVTEKGKDVELRCDPISGHTALYWYRQSLGQGLEFLIYFQGNSAPDKSGLPSDRFSAERTGGSVSTLTIQRTQQEDSAVYLCASSLGGTSGYSYEQYFGPGTRLTVT.

The chain has TRBV13 and TRBJ2-1; 9 bases line up with TRBD1. The CDR3 has 17 amino acids. V shed 5 bases and J 4 bases; nucleotides not matched to a gene: 12. CDR1 and CDR2 from the germline V gene are PRHDT and FYEKMQ (reference sequence). The CDR3 loop is CASSPPLGTGMYNEQFF. As DNA, the CDR3 is TGTGCCAGCAGCCCCCCTCTCGGGACAGGGATGTACAATGAGCAGTTCTTC. Filled out from reference TRBV13 and TRBJ2-1, the complete variable domain reads AAGVIQSPRHLIKEKRETATLKCYPIPRHDTVYWYQQGPGQDPQFLISFYEKMQSDKGSIPDRFSAQQFSDYHSELNMSSLELGDSALYFCASSPPLGTGMYNEQFFGPGTRLTVL.

This chain uses TRBV12-3 or TRBV12-4 with TRBJ2-6; 7 bases map to TRBD1. V was pared by 2 bases and J by 0 bases, with 7 bases of the junction left unmatched. CDR3 length equals 18 residues. The CDR3 region is CASSLTGVIPSGANVLTF. The CDR3 DNA reads TGTGCCAGCAGTTTAACAGGGGTGATTCCCTCTGGGGCCAACGTCCTGACTTTC.

The chain carries TRBV7-9 and TRBJ2-7; D is possibly TRBD1 or TRBD2 (5 bases each). The CDR3 spans 15 residues. The V and J ends lost 0 bases and 2 bases respectively, with 11 bases between them. Germline CDR1 is SEHNR and CDR2 is FQNEAQ (reference sequence). The CDR3 region is CASSLAGDPTYEQYF. Here the CDR3 DNA reads TGTGCCAGCAGCTTAGCAGGGGACCCCACCTACGAGCAGTACTTC.

V usage is TRBV3-1 and J usage is TRBJ1-2; 8 bases map to TRBD1. This CDR3 region has 15 residues. J lost 7 bases, V lost 3 bases, and 10 bases had no gene match. CDR1 and CDR2 (germline): LGHDT, YNNKEL (reference sequence). CDR3 nucleotides: TGTGCCAGCAGCCACTTTCCCGACAGGGGTGGTGGCTACACCTTC. Amino acid sequence: CASSHFPDRGGGYTF.

The chain links TRBV7-9 to TRBJ1-6; tentative D call: TRBD1 (5 bases). The CDR3 has 15 residues. Trimming shortened V by 1 base and J by 10 bases, and 14 bases separated the two germline ends. Germline CDR1 and CDR2: SEHNR and FQNEAQ (reference sequence). The CDR3 spells CASSLGSGLGSPLHF. The CDR3, as DNA: TGTGCCAGCAGCTTAGGGTCAGGGCTTGGCTCACCCCTCCACTTT.

This clonotype was detected only once. The V gene is TRBV15, the J gene TRBJ2-5, with 11 nucleotides matching TRBD1. Trimming removed 0 bases from V and 5 bases from J; junction bases left unmatched: 5. The germline gives CDR1 LNHNV, CDR2 YYDKDF (reference sequence). The CDR3 is 16 residues long. DNA of the CDR3: TGTGCCACCAGCAGAGAGGGACAGGGGGATTCGGAGACCCAGTACTTC. As protein: CATSREGQGDSETQYF.

The chain recombines TRBV20-1 with TRBJ1-1; D is uncertain. V was trimmed by 0 bases and J by 1 base, leaving 12 bases between them. Per germline, CDR1 DFQATT and CDR2 SNEGSKA (reference sequence). The CDR3 runs 15 residues. CDR3 nucleotide sequence: TGCAGTGCTAGAGATCAGAGGGTTGGGAACACTGAAGCTTTCTTT. Translation: CSARDQRVGNTEAFF.

The rearrangement links TRBV5-1 to TRBJ2-1; TRBD2 is a possible D gene (5 bases). The CDR3 consists of 16 residues. V was pared by 0 bases and J by 0 bases, with 10 bases between. The germline V gene has CDR1 SGHRS and CDR2 YFSETQ. The DNA of the CDR3 is TGCGCCAGCAGCTTGGAGCGGATTAGCTCCTACAATGAGCAGTTCTTC. Its translation is CASSLERISSYNEQFF.

The genes are TRBV20-1 and TRBJ2-1; the match to TRBD2 covers 7 bases. The germline gives CDR1 DFQATT, CDR2 SNEGSKA (reference sequence). This CDR3 has 15 residues. With V trimmed by 0 bases and J by 6 bases, 8 bases remained unmatched. The CDR3 reads CSARDVQLAPNEQFF. The DNA for the CDR3 is TGCAGTGCTAGAGATGTTCAACTAGCGCCCAATGAGCAGTTCTTC.

The chain's CDR3 is CASSPLGNQPQHF. As DNA, the CDR3 is TGTGCCAGCAGCCCACTGGGCAATCAGCCCCAGCATTTT. The rearrangement uses TRBV27 and TRBJ1-5, with unresolved D. V gave up 6 bases and J gave up 2 bases, with 8 bases separating them. CDR3 length: 13 residues. Germline loops: CDR1 MNHEY, CDR2 SMNVEV (reference sequence).

The chain uses TRBV7-2 and TRBJ2-5; a possible D gene is TRBD2 (5 bases). CDR1 is SGHTA, CDR2 FQGNSA, per germline. Trimming stripped 3 bases from V and 2 bases from J, with 13 bases between. The CDR3 consists of 15 residues. Here the CDR3 DNA reads TGTGCCAGCAGCTTGAAGACTATCCTACAAGAGACCCAGTACTTC. This translates into CASSLKTILQETQYF. The full variable domain, completed using reference TRBV7-2 and TRBJ2-5, is GAGVSQSPSNKVTEKGKDVELRCDPISGHTALYWYRQSLGQGLEFLIYFQGNSAPDKSGLPSDRFSAERTGGSVSTLTIQRTQQEDSAVYLCASSLKTILQETQYFGPGTRLLVL.

The V call is TRBV29-1, the J call TRBJ2-7; either TRBD1 or TRBD2 may supply D (5 bases each). With 5 bases removed from V and 2 bases from J, the gap between germline ends came to 16 bases. Germline V lookup: CDR1 SQVTM, CDR2 ANQGSEA. This CDR3 region has 14 residues. CDR3 sequence reads: CSVLGVSVPYEQYF. The DNA for the CDR3 is TGCAGCGTTTTGGGGGTATCGGTCCCCTACGAGCAGTACTTC.

V usage is TRBV3-1 and J usage is TRBJ2-2; 8 bases match TRBD1. This CDR3 comprises 17 residues. V lost 0 bases, J lost 2 bases, and 5 bases stayed unmatched. Germline lookup yields CDR1 LGHDT and CDR2 YNNKEL (reference sequence). CDR3 residues: CASSQDPGTGNTGELFF. As DNA, the CDR3 is TGTGCCAGCAGCCAAGATCCGGGGACAGGTAACACCGGGGAGCTGTTTTTT.

The V and J genes are TRBV29-1 and TRBJ1-2; D may be TRBD1 (6 bases). Trimming took off 5 bases at V and 6 bases at J, with 10 bases between the two ends. The CDR3 is made up of 11 amino acids. Germline CDR1 SQVTM, CDR2 ANQGSEA. As DNA, the CDR3 is TGCAGCGTTATCCGGACAGATGGCTACACCTTC. The encoded protein is CSVIRTDGYTF.

This chain uses TRBV4-1 with TRBJ2-3; D unclear. CDR1 MGHRA and CDR2 YSYEKL come from the germline V gene. Trimming shortened V by 3 bases and J by 4 bases, and 8 bases separated the two germline ends. There are 13 residues in the CDR3. The CDR3 DNA reads TGCGCCAGCAGCCAGGTTCAGGCAGATACGCAGTATTTT. This encodes CASSQVQADTQYF.

The chain has TRBV29-1 and TRBJ2-1; no definite D call. CDR3 length: 13 amino acids. The germline V gene has CDR1 SQVTM and CDR2 ANQGSEA. Trimming took 6 bases from V and 4 from J, leaving 13 bases between them. CDR3 DNA sequence: TGCAGCGTCGCGTGGGCAAAGTACAATGAGCAGTTCTTC. Translation gives CSVAWAKYNEQFF.

The chain employs TRBV27 and TRBJ1-1, with 8 nucleotides matching TRBD1. From germline, CDR1 is MNHEY and CDR2 SMNVEV (reference sequence). The CDR3 covers 16 residues. Losses at the gene ends were 5 bases for V and 0 bases for J; bases not matched to a gene: 8. The CDR3 reads CASSPTLDRVNTEAFF. DNA of the CDR3: TGTGCCAGCAGTCCGACACTGGACAGGGTGAACACTGAAGCTTTCTTT.

The rearrangement links TRBV14 to TRBJ2-7; weak D call: TRBD2 (6 bases). The CDR3 is 15 residues long. V shed 3 bases and J shed 3 bases, with 15 bases lying between them. The germline V gene encodes CDR1 SGHDN and CDR2 FVKESK. CDR3 in amino acids: CASSQTGVVNYEQYF. The DNA of the CDR3 is TGTGCCAGCAGCCAGACGGGAGTTGTGAACTACGAGCAGTACTTC. Together with reference TRBV14 and TRBJ2-7, the CDR3 gives the full variable domain: EAGVTQFPSHSVIEKGQTVTLRCDPISGHDNLYWYRRVMGKEIKFLLHFVKESKQDESGMPNNRFLAERTGGTYSTLKVQPAELEDSGVYFCASSQTGVVNYEQYFGPGTRLTVT.

The chain joins TRBV18 to TRBJ1-2; D ambiguous. The germline V and J ends were trimmed by 3 bases and 4 bases, with 9 bases remaining between them. The CDR3 contains 13 residues. Germline CDR1 reads KGHSH; CDR2 reads LQKENI. Here the CDR3 reads CASSPSWGYGYTF. The CDR3 coding sequence is TGTGCCAGCTCACCCTCCTGGGGCTATGGCTACACCTTC.

The chain carries TRBV29-1 and TRBJ1-1, with D hard to call. V was cut by 7 bases and J by 4 bases, with 16 bases left in between. Germline V gene lookup returns CDR1 SQVTM and CDR2 ANQGSEA. The CDR3 spans 13 residues. This CDR3 reads CSATRPPGTEAFF. Written as DNA, the CDR3 is TGCAGCGCGACCCGTCCTCCGGGCACTGAAGCTTTCTTT. The full variable domain, in which reference TRBV29-1 and TRBJ1-1 provide the parts outside the CDR3, is SAVISQKPSRDICQRGTSLTIQCQVDSQVTMMFWYRQQPGQSLTLIATANQGSEATYESGFVIDKFPISRPNLTFSTLTVSNMSPEDSSIYLCSATRPPGTEAFFGQGTRLTVV.

The genes are TRBV9 and TRBJ2-7, with D perhaps TRBD1 (5 bases). The CDR3 extends over 14 amino acids. Germline CDR1 is SGDLS and CDR2 is YYNGEE. The V end lost 3 bases, the J end lost 1 base, and 11 bases lay between the germline ends. Here the CDR3 reads CASSEGSASYEQYF. In DNA, the CDR3 is TGTGCCAGCAGCGAGGGGTCGGCGTCCTACGAGCAGTACTTC.